One sample yielded the 23 T cell receptor beta chains listed below, sequenced in a study of blood T cell repertoires in COVID-19 (TCRdb year 2020). The library was generated by the immunoSEQ multiplex PCR assay. Not all clones reach the TCRdb copy of this immuneACCESS table, which keeps in-frame sequences only. Checked studies attribute under half of the gap to unresolved V genes and leave the rest unexplained. This sample gives 150,000 to 200,000 clones in total; about 93% of them show up just once. The ten largest clones take up 3.5% to 5% of the sample. Input material: peripheral blood. The receptor source for this set is a woman aged 50 to 65 with acute or convalescent COVID-19.

The chain uses TRBV2 and TRBJ2-1; no reliable D call. The CDR3 runs 12 residues. Trimming shortened V by 11 bases and J by 10 bases, and 18 bases separated the two germline ends. Germline CDR1 and CDR2: SNHLY and FYNNEI. CDR3 nucleotide sequence: TGTGCCGGTAGAGGTCTTATTGACGAGCAGTTCTTC. Translation gives CAGRGLIDEQFF.

The chain employs TRBV27 and TRBJ2-7; D not resolved. This CDR3 is 13 amino acids long. From germline, CDR1 is MNHEY and CDR2 SMNVEV (reference sequence). Trimming left V 3 bases short and J 0 bases short, with 6 bases between. The CDR3 reads CASSFRSSYEQYF. DNA for the CDR3: TGTGCCAGCAGTTTCAGGTCCTCCTACGAGCAGTACTTC.

The J gene is TRBJ2-2, the V gene TRBV7-2; a possible D gene is TRBD2 (6 bases). Trimming removed 4 bases at V and 5 bases at J, with 14 bases between. Per the germline V gene, CDR1 is SGHTA and CDR2 is FQGNSA. The CDR3 totals 15 residues. CDR3 amino acids: CASSSLFGGTGELFF. As DNA, the CDR3 is TGTGCCAGCAGCTCCCTATTTGGAGGGACCGGGGAGCTGTTTTTT. The whole variable domain, remainder taken from reference TRBV7-2 and TRBJ2-2, is GAGVSQSPSNKVTEKGKDVELRCDPISGHTALYWYRQSLGQGLEFLIYFQGNSAPDKSGLPSDRFSAERTGGSVSTLTIQRTQQEDSAVYLCASSSLFGGTGELFFGEGSRLTVL.

The chain links TRBV19 to TRBJ2-5; D is perhaps TRBD1 (6 bases). Germline CDR1 reads LNHDA; CDR2 reads SQIVND (reference sequence). The CDR3 contains 14 residues. V dropped 3 bases and J dropped 4 bases, with 12 bases sitting between them. CDR3 in DNA: TGTGCCAGTAGTATTACCCAGGGGCTAGAGACCCAGTACTTC. Translation gives CASSITQGLETQYF.

The J gene is TRBJ2-1, the V gene TRBV24-1; 7 nucleotides agree with TRBD1. V shed 4 bases, J shed 2 bases, and the junction held 4 bases outside the gene matches. CDR3 length equals 15 residues. Germline-derived CDR1 and CDR2 are KGHDR and SFDVKD. The CDR3 coding sequence is TGTGCCACCAGTGACCGGACAGGTGCCTACAATGAGCAGTTCTTC. It specifies CATSDRTGAYNEQFF.

V gene TRBV11-3 combines with J gene TRBJ2-2; 9 nucleotides agree with TRBD1. V lost 6 bases, J lost 6 bases, and 8 bases stayed unmatched. Per the germline V gene, CDR1 is SGHNT and CDR2 is YENEEA. CDR3 length equals 15 residues. CDR3 in amino acids: CASSPDRGISGELFF. DNA of the CDR3: TGTGCCAGCAGTCCAGACAGGGGGATATCCGGGGAGCTGTTTTTT.

This chain uses TRBV5-6 with TRBJ2-7, with D tentatively TRBD2 (5 bases). The CDR3 is 13 residues long. V was shortened by 2 bases and J by 9 bases, with 15 bases between the two germline ends. CDR1 and CDR2 from the germline V gene are SGHDT and YYEEEE. The CDR3 DNA reads as TGTGCCAGCAGCTTACCGGCCGCGGCGGGGCAGTACTTC. Protein sequence: CASSLPAAAGQYF.

This clone has a single count. This sequence joins TRBV7-9 and TRBJ1-6; unclear D gene. Per the germline V gene, CDR1 is SEHNR and CDR2 is FQNEAQ (reference sequence). The length of the CDR3 is 15 residues. Deletions cut 1 base from V and 2 bases from J, with 6 bases between. The CDR3 loop is CASSLDTTYNSPLHF. As DNA, the CDR3 is TGTGCCAGCAGCTTAGACACTACCTATAATTCACCCCTCCACTTT.

This clone showed up just once. The chain is built from TRBV15 and TRBJ1-2, with D maybe TRBD1 (5 bases). V dropped 0 bases and J dropped 2 bases, with 10 bases sitting between them. The CDR3 has 15 residues. Germline values: CDR1 LNHNV, CDR2 YYDKDF (reference sequence). CDR3 DNA: TGTGCCACCAGCAGAGATCGGTCAGGGAACTATGGCTACACCTTC. It translates to CATSRDRSGNYGYTF.

The chain has TRBV10-3 and TRBJ2-7; D gene unclear. V gave up 4 bases and J gave up 3 bases, with 7 bases separating them. Germline lookup yields CDR1 ENHRY and CDR2 SYGVKD. The CDR3 totals 12 residues. The CDR3 region is CAISGSSYEQYF. CDR3 in DNA: TGTGCCATCAGTGGATCGAGCTACGAGCAGTACTTC.

The chain links TRBV5-6 to TRBJ1-1, with D possibly TRBD1 on 5 matching bases. The CDR3 is made up of 12 amino acids. The V and J ends lost 3 bases and 7 bases respectively, with 10 bases between them. Germline-derived CDR1 and CDR2 are SGHDT and YYEEEE. CDR3 coding DNA: TGTGCCAGCAGCTCGAGGACAATTGAAGCTTTCTTT. Translated, it gives CASSSRTIEAFF.

This clone was observed a few times. This rearrangement joins TRBV6-5 to TRBJ1-1; 8 bases fit TRBD1. V lost 6 bases to trimming and J lost 7 bases; unmatched junction nucleotides: 7. CDR1 is MNHEY and CDR2 is SVGAGI in the germline V gene. The CDR3 spans 13 residues. The DNA for the CDR3 is TGTGCCAGCAGACCCCAGGGGGCTATTGAAGCTTTCTTT. Translating gives CASRPQGAIEAFF.

The genes are TRBV7-2 and TRBJ2-1, with 12 bases fitting TRBD2. Per germline, CDR1 SGHTA and CDR2 FQGNSA. The V segment lost 4 bases and the J segment 5 bases; nucleotides outside the gene matches: 9. CDR3 length: 17 amino acids. CDR3 in amino acids: CASSSLAGGNRHNEQFF. In nucleotides, the CDR3 is TGTGCCAGCAGCTCCCTAGCGGGGGGGAACCGTCACAATGAGCAGTTCTTC.

This clone was detected only once. The CDR3 coding sequence is TGTGCCAGCAGTGAAGGAGAGGGCAGAATCTATTCTAATGAAAAACTGTTTTTT. Amino acids: CASSEGEGRIYSNEKLFF. The chain links TRBV2 to TRBJ1-4; D call uncertain. The CDR3 contains 18 residues. Germline V gene sequence: CDR1 SNHLY, CDR2 FYNNEI. V lost 1 base and J lost 3, with 18 bases in between.

This chain uses TRBV19 with TRBJ2-7; D is perhaps TRBD1 (6 bases). Trimming removed 6 bases from V and 2 bases from J, with 11 bases in between. This CDR3 comprises 13 residues. CDR1 is LNHDA and CDR2 is SQIVND in the germline V gene (reference sequence). CDR3 nucleotide sequence: TGTGCCAGTAGCCCCCCAGGGGCCTACGAGCAGTACTTC. This translates into CASSPPGAYEQYF.

V usage is TRBV7-2 and J usage is TRBJ1-5, with D possibly TRBD1 on 5 matching bases. V was clipped by 5 bases and J by 7 bases, with 15 bases between them. From germline, CDR1 is SGHTA and CDR2 FQGNSA. This CDR3 has 14 residues. In nucleotides, the CDR3 is TGTGCCAGCAGCGTAAATAGGGGTGGGCAGCCCCAGCATTTT. This sequence encodes CASSVNRGGQPQHF.

The chain combines TRBV4-3 with TRBJ1-1, with 7 positions matching TRBD1. The V segment lost 3 bases and the J segment 2 bases; nucleotides outside the gene matches: 6. This CDR3 is 15 amino acids long. Germline loops: CDR1 LGHNA, CDR2 YSLEER. CDR3 bases: TGCGCCAGCAGCCATCACGACAGGGATAACACTGAAGCTTTCTTT. Residues: CASSHHDRDNTEAFF.

The CDR3 DNA reads TGTGCTGCTCTAGGCCTCTCCTACGAGCAGTACTTC. This sequence encodes CAALGLSYEQYF. The chain links TRBV30 to TRBJ2-7, with D hard to call. The germline CDR1 and CDR2 sequences are GTSNPN and SVGIG (reference sequence). This CDR3 is 12 amino acids long.

The genes are TRBV24-1 and TRBJ2-2; 9 bases are a match to TRBD1. CDR3 length equals 17 residues. After removal of 3 bases from V and 2 bases from J, the junction contained 6 bases not matched to a gene. Per germline, CDR1 KGHDR and CDR2 SFDVKD. The DNA for the CDR3 is TGTGCCACCAGTGATACCACAGGGGGCCTTAACACCGGGGAGCTGTTTTTT. Amino acids: CATSDTTGGLNTGELFF.

This clone was seen a few times. The genes are TRBV5-1 and TRBJ1-2; no clear D. Per the germline V gene, CDR1 is SGHRS and CDR2 is YFSETQ. With 4 bases removed from V and 6 bases from J, the gap between germline ends came to 10 bases. The CDR3 runs to 12 residues. The CDR3 DNA follows: TGCGCCAGCAGCACTACCATGGATGGCTACACCTTC. It is translated as CASSTTMDGYTF.

In the case of this clone: The junction shows a germline mismatch at one end, possibly a read error. This chain joins TRBV2 and TRBJ1-1; weak D call: TRBD1 (6 bases). CDR1 is SNHLY, CDR2 FYNNEI, per germline. This CDR3 region has 15 residues. The DNA for the CDR3 is TGTGCCAGCAGCGAAGTAGGACAGATCACTGCTGAAGCTTTCTTT. It specifies CASSEVGQITAEAFF.

The chain carries TRBV5-6 and TRBJ1-2, with D tentatively TRBD1 (5 bases). V shed 6 bases and J shed 5 bases, with 17 bases lying between them. There are 14 residues in the CDR3. Per the germline V gene, CDR1 is SGHDT and CDR2 is YYEEEE. The CDR3 loop reads CASKPSGSPYGYTF. The CDR3 DNA sequence: TGTGCCAGCAAACCCTCAGGGTCCCCTTATGGCTACACCTTC.

The rearrangement joins TRBV11-1 to TRBJ1-5, with D hard to call. Germline lookup yields CDR1 SGHAT and CDR2 FQDESV (reference sequence). The V end lost 2 bases, the J end lost 4 bases, and 6 bases lay between the germline ends. The CDR3 covers 13 residues. The CDR3 reads CASSLSVNQPQHF. In nucleotides, the CDR3 is TGTGCCAGCAGCTTATCAGTGAATCAGCCCCAGCATTTT.